The 11 T cell receptor beta chains given below trace back to one sample, sequenced in a study of blood T cell repertoires in COVID-19. Here immunoSEQ multiplex PCR was the method, and the copy in TCRdb shows in-frame clones only, minus some. The sample yields 180,000 or so clones, around nine tenths seen once. Sequencing was performed on peripheral blood. All receptors come from a man between 18 and 29 years old with active or convalescent COVID-19.

The chain has TRBV27 and TRBJ1-1; D not certain. CDR1 MNHEY and CDR2 SMNVEV come from the germline V gene (reference sequence). V shed 6 bases and J shed 4 bases, with 24 bases lying between them. CDR3 size: 17 residues. The CDR3 sequence: CASSPPRLQLPGTEAFF. CDR3 DNA sequence: TGTGCCAGCAGCCCCCCCCGCCTTCAATTACCGGGCACTGAAGCTTTCTTT.

This clone has ten or more counts. In DNA form, the CDR3 reads TGTGCCAGCAGCAGCCTCCGGGACAGAGCCTACGAGCAGTACTTC. Translation: CASSSLRDRAYEQYF. The chain links TRBV14 to TRBJ2-7; 7 bases line up with TRBD1. Germline values: CDR1 SGHDN, CDR2 FVKESK. The CDR3 consists of 15 residues. V trimming: 5 bases; J trimming: 2 bases; junction bases outside the gene matches: 9.

The V and J genes are TRBV7-3 and TRBJ1-6, with TRBD1 as a possible D gene (5 bases). The CDR3 has 15 amino acids. Germline loops: CDR1 SGHTA, CDR2 FQGTGA. Trimming left V 4 bases short and J 9 bases short, with 16 bases between. DNA for the CDR3: TGTGCCAGCAGCTCCGGTCCCTATGGGGCTTCACCCCTCCACTTT. Amino acids: CASSSGPYGASPLHF.

The V and J genes are TRBV4-2 and TRBJ2-3, with 8 nucleotides matching TRBD2. J lost 6 bases, V lost 3 bases, and 8 bases had no gene match. The CDR3 length is 15 residues. Germline V lookup: CDR1 LGHNA, CDR2 YNFKEQ. The CDR3 DNA is TGTGCCAGCAGCCACAGCGGGGGATGGTCGGATACGCAGTATTTT. Translation: CASSHSGGWSDTQYF.

The rearrangement links TRBV5-4 to TRBJ2-5; D may be TRBD1 (6 bases). The CDR3 totals 14 residues. V was pared by 4 bases and J by 2 bases, with 12 bases between. The germline V gene encodes CDR1 SGHNT and CDR2 YYREEE (reference sequence). CDR3 sequence (DNA): TGTGCCAGCAGCGCCCGGACAGAGCAAGAGACCCAGTACTTC. It codes for CASSARTEQETQYF.

The chain recombines TRBV11-2 with TRBJ1-1, with D unclear. The V gene's germline CDR1 is SGHAT and CDR2 FQNNGV. The length of the CDR3 is 12 residues. With 2 bases removed from V and 6 bases from J, the gap between germline ends came to 7 bases. CDR3 nucleotide sequence: TGTGCCAGCAGCTTACTCGGGTCTGAAGCTTTCTTT. Its protein is CASSLLGSEAFF.

The chain recombines TRBV18 with TRBJ1-1, with D perhaps TRBD1 (5 bases). The V end was cut by 6 bases, the J end by 0 bases, with 14 bases between. CDR1 KGHSH and CDR2 LQKENI come from the germline V gene. CDR3 size: 15 residues. CDR3 in DNA: TGTGCCAGCTCTCGCTATCAGGGAATGAACACTGAAGCTTTCTTT. It codes for CASSRYQGMNTEAFF. Full variable domain (missing parts from reference TRBV18 and TRBJ1-1): NAGVMQNPRHLVRRRGQEARLRCSPMKGHSHVYWYRQLPEEGLKFMVYLQKENIIDESGMPKERFSAEFPKEGPSILRIQQVVRGDSAAYFCASSRYQGMNTEAFFGQGTRLTVV.

This chain connects TRBV28 to TRBJ2-2; possible D gene TRBD1, 5 bases. Germline assignment: CDR1 MDHEN and CDR2 SYDVKM. The CDR3 loop spans 14 amino acids. V lost 6 bases and J 2 bases, leaving 10 bases between the germline ends. This CDR3 reads CASSGRENTGELFF. The CDR3 DNA sequence: TGTGCCAGCAGCGGCAGGGAAAACACCGGGGAGCTGTTTTTT. Full variable domain (outside the CDR3, taken from reference TRBV28 and TRBJ2-2): DVKVTQSSRYLVKRTGEKVFLECVQDMDHENMFWYRQDPGLGLRLIYFSYDVKMKEKGDIPEGYSVSREKKERFSLILESASTNQTSMYLCASSGRENTGELFFGEGSRLTVL.

The chain couples TRBV4-1 to TRBJ2-1; 12 bases line up with TRBD2. After removal of 5 bases from V and 0 bases from J, the junction contained 8 bases not matched to a gene. The CDR3 has 18 residues. Germline V gene data show CDR1 as MGHRA and CDR2 as YSYEKL. The CDR3 region has the DNA TGCGCCAGCAGCACTCGGACTAGCGGGGTGGTCTCCTACAATGAGCAGTTCTTC. Its translation: CASSTRTSGVVSYNEQFF.

The chain carries TRBV19 and TRBJ1-6; D is unresolved. There are 13 residues in the CDR3. Trimming left V 2 bases short and J 10 bases short, with 9 bases between. Germline assignment: CDR1 LNHDA and CDR2 SQIVND (reference sequence). The CDR3 reads CASSIRYGSPLHF. CDR3 sequence (DNA): TGTGCCAGTAGTATACGGTACGGGTCACCCCTCCACTTT.

V usage is TRBV5-4 and J usage is TRBJ2-1; 7 bases line up with TRBD2. Germline loops: CDR1 SGHNT, CDR2 YYREEE (reference sequence). After removal of 2 bases from V and 4 bases from J, the junction contained 6 bases not matched to a gene. The CDR3 runs to 15 residues. CDR3 DNA sequence: TGTGCCAGCAGCTTCGGGGCTAGCGGTTACAATGAGCAGTTCTTC. It yields the protein CASSFGASGYNEQFF.